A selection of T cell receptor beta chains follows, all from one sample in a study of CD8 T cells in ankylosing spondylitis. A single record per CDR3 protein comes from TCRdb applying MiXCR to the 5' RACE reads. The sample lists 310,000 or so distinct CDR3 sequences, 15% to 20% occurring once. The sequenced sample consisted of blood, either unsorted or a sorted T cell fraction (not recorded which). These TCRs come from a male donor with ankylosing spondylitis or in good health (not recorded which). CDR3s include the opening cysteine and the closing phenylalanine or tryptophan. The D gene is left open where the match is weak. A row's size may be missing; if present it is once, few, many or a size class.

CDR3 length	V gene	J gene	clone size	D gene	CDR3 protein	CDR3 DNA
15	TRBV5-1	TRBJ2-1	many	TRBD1	CASSTGTGLYSEQFF	TGCGCCAGCAGCACCGGGACAGGGTTATATTCCGAGCAGTTCTTC
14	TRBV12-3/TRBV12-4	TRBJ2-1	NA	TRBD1	CASTFQGVVNGQFF	TGTGCCAGCACCTTTCAGGGGGTGGTCAATGGGCAGTTCTTC
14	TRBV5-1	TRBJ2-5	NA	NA	CASRPGTLQETQYF	TGCGCCAGCAGGCCCGGGACACTACAAGAGACCCAGTACTTC
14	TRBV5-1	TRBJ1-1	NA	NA	CASSWGQRNTEAFF	TGCGCCAGCAGCTGGGGGCAGAGAAACACTGAAGCTTTCTTT
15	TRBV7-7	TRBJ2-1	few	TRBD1	CASSTGGLSYNEQFF	TGTGCTAGCAGTACAGGGGGCTTATCCTACAATGAGCAGTTCTTC
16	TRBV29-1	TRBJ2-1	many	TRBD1	CSVEFPGQGAYNEQFF	TGCAGCGTTGAATTCCCCGGACAGGGCGCCTACAATGAGCAGTTCTTC
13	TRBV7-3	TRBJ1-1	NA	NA	CASSWGENTEAFF	TGTGCCAGCAGTTGGGGGGAGAACACTGAAGCTTTCTTT
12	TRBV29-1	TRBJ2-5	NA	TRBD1	CSVTDRGETQYF	TGCAGCGTAACTGACAGGGGCGAGACCCAGTACTTC
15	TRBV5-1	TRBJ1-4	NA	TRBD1	CASSLQGEDNEKLFF	TGCGCCAGCAGCTTACAGGGGGAGGATAATGAAAAACTGTTTTTT
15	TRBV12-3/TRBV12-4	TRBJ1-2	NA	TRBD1	CASSFFLGQNYGYTF	TGTGCCAGCAGTTTTTTCTTGGGACAGAACTATGGCTACACCTTC
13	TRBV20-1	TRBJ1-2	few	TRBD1	CSAAGTGIYGYTF	TGCAGTGCTGCCGGGACAGGGATCTATGGCTACACCTTC
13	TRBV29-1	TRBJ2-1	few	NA	CSVEDLGGNEQFF	TGCAGCGTTGAAGATCTCGGCGGTAATGAGCAGTTCTTC
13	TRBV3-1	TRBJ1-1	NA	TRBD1	CASSVQGKIEAFF	TGTGCCAGCAGCGTACAGGGGAAGATTGAAGCTTTCTTT
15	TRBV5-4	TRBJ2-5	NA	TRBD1	CATYNRTGGQETQYF	TGTGCCACCTATAACCGGACAGGGGGCCAAGAGACCCAGTACTTC
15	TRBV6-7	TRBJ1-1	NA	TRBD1	CASSYLLTGDTEAFF	TGTGCCAGCAGTTACCTACTCACAGGGGACACTGAAGCTTTCTTT
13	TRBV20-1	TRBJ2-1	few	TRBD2	CSAWTSGGYEQFF	TGCAGTGCGTGGACTAGCGGGGGCTATGAGCAGTTCTTC
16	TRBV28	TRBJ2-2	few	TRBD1	CASSSTGTVRTGELFF	TGTGCCAGCAGCTCCACCGGGACAGTAAGAACCGGGGAGCTGTTTTTT
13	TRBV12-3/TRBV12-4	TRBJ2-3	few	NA	CASSHRVPDTQYF	TGTGCCAGCAGTCACAGGGTCCCCGATACGCAGTATTTT
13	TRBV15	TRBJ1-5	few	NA	CATSRNSNQPQHF	TGTGCCACCAGCAGAAATAGCAATCAGCCCCAGCATTTT
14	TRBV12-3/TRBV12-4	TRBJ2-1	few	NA	CASKPGGVHNEQFF	TGTGCCAGCAAACCTGGAGGGGTCCACAATGAGCAGTTCTTC
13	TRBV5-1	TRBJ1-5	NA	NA	CASSLEGPQPQHF	TGCGCCAGCAGCTTGGAGGGCCCTCAGCCCCAGCATTTT
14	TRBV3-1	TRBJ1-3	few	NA	CASSQDHSGNTIYF	TGTGCCAGCAGCCAAGACCACTCTGGAAACACCATATATTTT
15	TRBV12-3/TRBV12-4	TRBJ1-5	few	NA	CASSFNSGENQPQHF	TGTGCCAGCAGTTTTAATTCAGGGGAAAATCAGCCCCAGCATTTT
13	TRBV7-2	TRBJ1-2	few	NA	CASSSTGHYGYTF	TGTGCCAGCAGCTCGACAGGCCACTATGGCTACACCTTC
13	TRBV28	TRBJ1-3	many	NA	CASPAPGGNTIYF	TGTGCCAGCCCAGCGCCAGGAGGAAACACCATATATTTT
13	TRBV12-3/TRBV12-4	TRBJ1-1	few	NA	CASSVTTVTEAFF	TGTGCCAGCAGCGTTACGACAGTCACTGAAGCTTTCTTT
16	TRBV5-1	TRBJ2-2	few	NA	CASTGLAGTNTGELFF	TGCGCCAGCACGGGTCTTGCGGGGACGAACACCGGGGAGCTGTTTTTT
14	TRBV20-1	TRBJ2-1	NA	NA	CSAREVGPVNEQFF	TGCAGTGCTAGAGAGGTGGGCCCCGTCAATGAGCAGTTCTTC
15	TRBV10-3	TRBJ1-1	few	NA	CAISESQGWGTEAFF	TGTGCCATCAGTGAGTCCCAGGGGTGGGGTACTGAAGCTTTCTTT